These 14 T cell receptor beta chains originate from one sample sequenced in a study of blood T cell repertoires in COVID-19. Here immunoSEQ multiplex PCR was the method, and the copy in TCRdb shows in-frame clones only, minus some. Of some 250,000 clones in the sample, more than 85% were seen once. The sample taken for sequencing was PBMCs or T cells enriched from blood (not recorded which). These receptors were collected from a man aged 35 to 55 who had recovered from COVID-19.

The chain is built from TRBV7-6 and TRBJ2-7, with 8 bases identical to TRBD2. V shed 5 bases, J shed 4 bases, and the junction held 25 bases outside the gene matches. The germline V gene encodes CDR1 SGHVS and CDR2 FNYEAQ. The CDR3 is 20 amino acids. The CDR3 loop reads CASSDRIQRVSTGGPYEQYF. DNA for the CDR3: TGTGCCAGCAGCGACAGAATCCAACGAGTCTCTACGGGAGGGCCTTACGAGCAGTACTTC.

CDR3 DNA sequence: TGTGCCTGGAGTGTACTTTCGGGATCTGATACGCAGTATTTT. This translates into CAWSVLSGSDTQYF. The chain employs TRBV30 and TRBJ2-3, with D possibly TRBD2 on 5 matching bases. The CDR3 is 14 residues long. The germline V gene has CDR1 GTSNPN and CDR2 SVGIG (reference sequence). Trimming pared 0 bases from V and 6 bases from J, leaving 13 bases between.

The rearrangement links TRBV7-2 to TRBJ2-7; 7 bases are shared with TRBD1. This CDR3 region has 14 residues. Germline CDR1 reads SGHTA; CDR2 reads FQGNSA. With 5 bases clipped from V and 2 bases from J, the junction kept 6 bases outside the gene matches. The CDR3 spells CASSARDSTYEQYF. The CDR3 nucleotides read TGTGCCAGCAGCGCCCGGGACAGTACCTACGAGCAGTACTTC.

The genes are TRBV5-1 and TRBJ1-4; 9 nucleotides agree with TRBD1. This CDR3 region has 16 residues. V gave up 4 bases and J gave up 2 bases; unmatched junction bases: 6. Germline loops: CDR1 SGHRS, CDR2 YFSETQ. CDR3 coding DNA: TGCGCCAGCAGCATAGGACAGGGGTCGACTAATGAAAAACTGTTTTTT. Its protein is CASSIGQGSTNEKLFF.

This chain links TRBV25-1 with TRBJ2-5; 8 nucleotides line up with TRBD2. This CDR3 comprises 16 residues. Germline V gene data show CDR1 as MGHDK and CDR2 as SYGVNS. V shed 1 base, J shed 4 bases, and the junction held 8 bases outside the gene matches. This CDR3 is CASSESSGSGRETQYF. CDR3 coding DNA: TGTGCCAGCAGTGAATCAAGCGGGAGTGGGAGAGAGACCCAGTACTTC.

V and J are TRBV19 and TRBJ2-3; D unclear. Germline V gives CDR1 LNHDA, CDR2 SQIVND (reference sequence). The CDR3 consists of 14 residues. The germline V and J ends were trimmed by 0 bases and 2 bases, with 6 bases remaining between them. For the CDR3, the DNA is TGTGCCAGTAGTATAGATCAGTCCACAGATACGCAGTATTTT. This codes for CASSIDQSTDTQYF.

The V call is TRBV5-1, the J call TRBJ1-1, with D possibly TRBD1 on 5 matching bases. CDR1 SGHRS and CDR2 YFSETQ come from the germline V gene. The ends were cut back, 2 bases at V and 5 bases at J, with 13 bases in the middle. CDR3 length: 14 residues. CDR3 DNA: TGCGCCAGCAGCTTTTCCCCTCAGGGAACTGAAGCTTTCTTT. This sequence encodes CASSFSPQGTEAFF.

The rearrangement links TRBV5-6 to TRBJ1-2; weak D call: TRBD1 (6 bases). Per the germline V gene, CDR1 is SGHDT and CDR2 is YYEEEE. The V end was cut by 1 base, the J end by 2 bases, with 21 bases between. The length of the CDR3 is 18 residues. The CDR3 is CASSLLGASDGRNYGYTF. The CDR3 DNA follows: TGTGCCAGCAGCTTGTTGGGGGCGTCGGACGGACGAAACTATGGCTACACCTTC.

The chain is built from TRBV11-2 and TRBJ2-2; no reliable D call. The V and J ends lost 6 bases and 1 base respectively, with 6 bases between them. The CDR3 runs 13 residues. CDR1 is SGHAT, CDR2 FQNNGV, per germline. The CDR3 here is CASSLLNTGELFF. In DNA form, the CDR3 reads TGTGCCAGCAGTCTCTTGAACACCGGGGAGCTGTTTTTT.

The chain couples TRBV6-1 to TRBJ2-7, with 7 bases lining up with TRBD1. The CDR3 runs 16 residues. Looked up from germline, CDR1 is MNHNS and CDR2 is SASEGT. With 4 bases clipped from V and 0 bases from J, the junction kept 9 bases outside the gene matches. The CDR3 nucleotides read TGTGCCAGCAGTGTCCCGGGACAGATACTCTCCTACGAGCAGTACTTC. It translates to CASSVPGQILSYEQYF.

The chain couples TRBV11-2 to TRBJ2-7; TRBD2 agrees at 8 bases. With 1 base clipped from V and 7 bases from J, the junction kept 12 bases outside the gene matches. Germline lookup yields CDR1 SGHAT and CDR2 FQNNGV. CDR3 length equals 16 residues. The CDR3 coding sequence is TGTGCCAGCAGCTTAGTAGCAGCGGGGGCGGTCGGGGAGCAGTACTTC. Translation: CASSLVAAGAVGEQYF.

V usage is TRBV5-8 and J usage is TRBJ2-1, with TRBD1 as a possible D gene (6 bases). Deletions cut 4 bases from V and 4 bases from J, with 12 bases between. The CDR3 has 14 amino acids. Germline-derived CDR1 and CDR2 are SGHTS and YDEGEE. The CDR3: CASSISRGYNEQFF. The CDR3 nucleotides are TGTGCCAGCAGCATTTCCAGGGGTTACAATGAGCAGTTCTTC. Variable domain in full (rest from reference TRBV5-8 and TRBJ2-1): EAGVTQSPTHLIKTRGQQATLRCSPISGHTSVYWYQQALGLGLQFLLWYDEGEERNRGNFPPRFSGRQFPNYSSELNVNALELEDSALYLCASSISRGYNEQFFGPGTRLTVL.

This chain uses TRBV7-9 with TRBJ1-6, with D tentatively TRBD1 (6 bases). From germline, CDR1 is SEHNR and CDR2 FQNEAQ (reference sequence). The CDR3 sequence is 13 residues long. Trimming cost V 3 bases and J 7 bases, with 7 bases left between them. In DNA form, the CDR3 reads TGTGCCAGCAGCTTCACAGGGAATTCACCCCTCCACTTT. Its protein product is CASSFTGNSPLHF.

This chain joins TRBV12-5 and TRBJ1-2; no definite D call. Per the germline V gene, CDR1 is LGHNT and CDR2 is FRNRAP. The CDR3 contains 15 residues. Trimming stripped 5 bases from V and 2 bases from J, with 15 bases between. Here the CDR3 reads CASGPQVQRNYGYTF. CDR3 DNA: TGTGCTAGTGGTCCACAAGTCCAGCGGAACTATGGCTACACCTTC. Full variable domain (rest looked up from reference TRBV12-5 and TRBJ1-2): DARVTQTPRHKVTEMGQEVTMRCQPILGHNTVFWYRQTMMQGLELLAYFRNRAPLDDSGMPKDRFSAEMPDATLATLKIQPSEPRDSAVYFCASGPQVQRNYGYTFGSGTRLTVV.